This T cell receptor (beta chain) was obtained from a study of CD8 T cells in Susac syndrome. This CDR3 is 12 amino acids long. Germline V gene sequence: CDR1 SQVTM, CDR2 ANQGSEA. With 1 base removed from V and 1 base from J, the gap between germline ends came to 4 bases. Peripheral blood CD8+ and CD4+ T cells were profiled by TCR beta sequencing. The patients who served as multiple sclerosis controls were treatment-naive and had stable or active relapsing-remitting disease that fulfilled the revised McDonald criteria. Negative isolation was used for CD8+ and CD4+ T cells, and FACS enrichment was applied to TEMRA cells. It was with random hexamers that roughly 0.5 to 1 ug RNA was reverse transcribed. TCR beta CDR3 was amplified by immunoSEQ covering 54 Vbeta and 13 Jbeta. Each CDR3 protein gets one entry after TCRdb re-called the immunoSEQ multiplex PCR reads with MiXCR. Here the sample spans around 200,000 distinct CDR3 sequences, roughly 94% being singletons.

The sequencing sample was made of CD4+ T cells from PBMCs. The TCR was taken from a human donor with multiple sclerosis. J is TRBJ1-2 and V is TRBV29-1; D is unclear. CDR3 sequence reads: CSVEVLNYGYTF. The DNA of the CDR3 is TGCAGCGTTGAAGTGCTTAACTATGGCTACACCTTC. The full variable domain, its missing parts supplied by reference TRBV29-1 and TRBJ1-2, is SAVISQKPSRDICQRGTSLTIQCQVDSQVTMMFWYRQQPGQSLTLIATANQGSEATYESGFVIDKFPISRPNLTFSTLTVSNMSPEDSSIYLCSVEVLNYGYTFGSGTRLTVV.